A single T cell receptor (beta chain) is shown here with its context. Since a much larger clone is just one base distant, this may be a read error. TCRdb ran MiXCR on the RT-PCR reads and lists one entry per CDR3 protein. Here the sample spans about 680,000 distinct CDR3 sequences, 12% to 15% being singletons. The CDR3 loop spans 14 amino acids. Trimming took off 4 bases at V and 4 bases at J, with 13 bases between the two ends. The germline CDR1 and CDR2 sequences are SQVTM and ANQGSEA. This chain uses TRBV29-1 with TRBJ2-2; no reliable D call. The sample was memory CD4+ T cells from blood. This TCR was recovered from a female donor in good health, serving as a healthy control. The CDR3 sequence: CSVVSRVGTGELFF. CDR3 sequence (DNA): TGCAGCGTTGTTTCTAGGGTGGGCACCGGGGAGCTGTTTTTT.